This T cell receptor beta chain was found in a study of blood T cell repertoires in COVID-19. Whole-study context: Whether acute or convalescent, the COVID-19 samples came from the United States, Italy and Spain.

The CDR3 runs to 12 residues. Per germline, CDR1 LNHDA and CDR2 SQIVND (reference sequence). V was pared by 8 bases and J by 3 bases, with 7 bases between. Produced via immunoSEQ multiplex PCR; TCRdb's table is partial and in-frame only. The sample shows approximately 68,000 clones, around 87% of them seen only once. J is TRBJ1-4 and V is TRBV19; D gene uncertain. The sample taken for sequencing was peripheral blood. This clonotype was sampled from a man aged 45-60 years with active COVID-19. CDR3 sequence: CASGRANEKLFF. The CDR3 bases are TGTGCCAGTGGGCGGGCTAATGAAAAACTGTTTTTT.